A selection of T cell receptor beta chains follows, all from one sample in a study of CD8+CD57+ T cells in acquired aplastic anemia. TCRdb processed the reads anew with MiXCR; each CDR3 protein has one entry. The profile covers 200,000 to 250,000 distinct CDR3 sequences, with around 45% appearing a single time and 7% to 10% taken by the ten largest. The material sequenced was sorted CD4+, CD8+, or CD8+CD57+ T cells (not recorded which) from PBMCs. These receptors all stem from a human donor with aplastic anemia. The CDR3 runs from the conserved cysteine through the conserved F or W. The D gene is left open where the match is weak. Size tells how often a clone was seen (once, few, many) or the class of an expanded clone, and some rows leave it out.

V: TRBV9
length: 13
J: TRBJ2-7
D: NA
size: NA
DNA: TGCGCCAGCAGCTTGGAAACAGGTTACGAGCAGTACTTC
CDR3: CASSLETGYEQYF

V: TRBV24-1
length: 14
J: TRBJ2-5
D: NA
size: NA
DNA: TGTGCCACCAGTGATTCGTTTTGGGGGAAGACCCAGTACTTC
CDR3: CATSDSFWGKTQYF

V: TRBV5-8
length: 16
J: TRBJ1-6
D: NA
size: NA
DNA: TGTGCCAGCAGCTTCCGGAGTTTTAACTATAATTCACCCCTCCACTTT
CDR3: CASSFRSFNYNSPLHF

V: TRBV5-8
length: 16
J: TRBJ1-6
D: NA
size: NA
DNA: TGTGCCAGCAGCTCGAGGCCAAACCCCTATAATTCACCCCTCCACTTT
CDR3: CASSSRPNPYNSPLHF

V: TRBV7-3
length: 11
J: TRBJ2-7
D: NA
size: NA
DNA: TGTGCCAGCAGCATACAATACGAGCAGTACTTC
CDR3: CASSIQYEQYF

V: TRBV19
length: 14
J: TRBJ1-1
D: NA
size: many
DNA: TGTGCCAGTAGTATAGGGACAGTGAACACTGAAGCTTTCTTT
CDR3: CASSIGTVNTEAFF

V: TRBV5-1
length: 14
J: TRBJ2-5
D: TRBD1
size: NA
DNA: TGCGCCAGCAGGCCGGGGACAGGGAAAGAGACCCAGTACTTC
CDR3: CASRPGTGKETQYF

V: TRBV7-3
length: 15
J: TRBJ1-4
D: NA
size: few
DNA: TGTGCCAGCAGCTTATACAGGGCCCAAGACAAAAAACTGTTTTTT
CDR3: CASSLYRAQDKKLFF

V: TRBV25-1
length: 14
J: TRBJ2-3
D: TRBD2
size: NA
DNA: TGTGCCAGCAGTGAGACTAGCGGGACAGATACGCAGTATTTT
CDR3: CASSETSGTDTQYF

V: TRBV13
length: 16
J: TRBJ2-7
D: NA
size: NA
DNA: TGTGCCAGCAGCCTTACAAGTGGGTGGACAGCCTACGAGCAGTACTTC
CDR3: CASSLTSGWTAYEQYF

V: TRBV10-3
length: 13
J: TRBJ1-2
D: TRBD1
size: NA
DNA: TGTGCCATCACCTCCGGGACAGGGCATGGCTACACCTTC
CDR3: CAITSGTGHGYTF

V: TRBV7-9
length: 14
J: TRBJ2-3
D: NA
size: NA
DNA: TGCGCCAGCAGCTTGGAGGCTAGCACAGATACGCAGTATTTT
CDR3: CASSLEASTDTQYF

V: TRBV6-2/TRBV6-3
length: 14
J: TRBJ2-7
D: NA
size: few
DNA: TGTGCCAGCAGTTACTCAGGGTACCCCCACGAGCAGTACTTC
CDR3: CASSYSGYPHEQYF

V: TRBV6-2/TRBV6-3
length: 18
J: TRBJ2-3
D: TRBD2
size: NA
DNA: TGTGCCAGCAGTTGGACTAGCGGGGGGGCCGGGGGCACAGATACGCAGTATTTT
CDR3: CASSWTSGGAGGTDTQYF